This TCR beta chain was identified during a study of Tregs in tolerant kidney transplant recipients. Points from the study as a whole: This study did not directly address biological reproducibility. Few patients were studied, so findings need validation in larger groups.

With regard to this clone: Its antigen is as yet unknown.

The CDR3 is 14 amino acids. Trimming removed 6 bases from V and 1 base from J, with 10 bases in between. Germline CDR1 is MNHNS and CDR2 is SASEGT. Method: immunoSEQ multiplex PCR; TCRdb's copy keeps in-frame clones and lacks some. The table has around 43,000 clones, less than 95% seen once. Sequencing was carried out using Tregs from blood. The chain carries TRBV6-1 and TRBJ1-5; tentatively, D is TRBD1 (5 bases). The clonotype originates from a human donor in good health. CDR3 amino acids: CASRAGISNQPQHF. CDR3 coding DNA: TGTGCCAGCAGGGCAGGGATAAGCAATCAGCCCCAGCATTTT.